This entry lists 7 T cell receptor beta chains sequenced from one sample in a study of CD8 T cells in ankylosing spondylitis (dated by TCRdb to about 2017). General conclusions and limits of the study: A TCR beta motif of several highly homologous amino acid variants appeared characteristic of blood from ankylosing spondylitis patients.

Their target antigens are unknown. Library method: 5' RACE. Data came from an Illumina HiSeq 2500. TCRdb itself trimmed the public reads at Q25 with fastp, ran MiXCR and retained productive beta chains. Records with the same CDR3 protein are collapsed into one entry carrying the most frequent genes and DNA. This sample gives approximately 540,000 distinct CDR3 sequences in total; about 13% of them show up just once. Of the sample, 6.8% is held by the ten largest clones. The source material was blood, either unsorted or a sorted T cell fraction (not recorded which). The source is a male donor with ankylosing spondylitis.

The rearrangement links TRBV11-2 to TRBJ2-2, with D uncertain. V lost 0 bases, J lost 6 bases, and 11 bases lay in between. Germline CDR1 SGHAT, CDR2 FQNNGV. This CDR3 contains 15 residues. Here the CDR3 reads CASSLDRVSPGELFF. CDR3 nucleotide sequence: TGTGCCAGCAGCTTAGATCGGGTCTCGCCCGGGGAGCTGTTTTTT.

This clonotype was found a few times. This chain's CDR3 is CASSPGQGWSPLHF. The CDR3 DNA reads TGTGCCAGCAGCCCTGGACAGGGTTGGTCACCCCTCCACTTT. The chain employs TRBV7-6 and TRBJ1-6, with TRBD1 identical over 8 bases. This CDR3 has 14 amino acids. The V gene's germline CDR1 is SGHVS and CDR2 FNYEAQ. V shed 5 bases, J shed 10 bases, and the junction held 7 bases outside the gene matches.

This clonotype turned up a few times. This chain's CDR3 is CAISGSRDTQYF. In nucleotides, the CDR3 is TGTGCCATCAGTGGATCCAGAGATACGCAGTATTTT. V is TRBV10-3 and J is TRBJ2-3; D remains ambiguous. The CDR3 is made up of 12 amino acids. Per the germline V gene, CDR1 is ENHRY and CDR2 is SYGVKD. Trimming left V 4 bases short and J 5 bases short, with 7 bases between.

For the CDR3, the DNA is TGTGCCTGGGGATCCGGACTAGCGGGAGTAAAAGAGCAGTTCTTC. Translating gives CAWGSGLAGVKEQFF. V usage is TRBV30 and J usage is TRBJ2-1; 13 nucleotides agree with TRBD2. The CDR3 has 15 residues. After removal of 5 bases from V and 10 bases from J, the junction contained 11 bases not matched to a gene. Germline assignment: CDR1 GTSNPN and CDR2 SVGIG (reference sequence).

This clonotype was seen a few times. This chain uses TRBV2 with TRBJ1-4, with D maybe TRBD1 (6 bases). Trimming took off 5 bases at V and 6 bases at J, with 16 bases between the two ends. This CDR3 comprises 15 residues. CDR1 is SNHLY, CDR2 FYNNEI, per germline. CDR3 in DNA: TGTGCCAGCAGTTACAGGGTGTGGAAAGATGAAAAACTGTTTTTT. Its protein is CASSYRVWKDEKLFF.

This clonotype was detected many times. The gene calls are TRBV7-2 and TRBJ2-3; 13 bases map to TRBD2. This CDR3 comprises 16 residues. CDR1 is SGHTA, CDR2 FQGNSA, per germline. Trimming took 2 bases from V and 3 from J; bases not matched to a gene: 2. CDR3 sequence: CASSLRLAGGTDTQYF. The CDR3 DNA is TGTGCCAGCAGCTTAAGACTAGCGGGAGGAACAGATACGCAGTATTTT.

This clonotype was counted between two and nine times. This chain links TRBV5-1 with TRBJ1-1; 11 positions match TRBD1. V lost 0 bases and J lost 11; bases outside the gene matches: 9. This CDR3 is 15 amino acids long. CDR1 and CDR2 from the germline V gene are SGHRS and YFSETQ. CDR3 protein: CASSLEGQGASRAFF. The CDR3, as DNA: TGCGCCAGCAGCTTGGAAGGACAGGGGGCCTCTCGGGCTTTCTTT.